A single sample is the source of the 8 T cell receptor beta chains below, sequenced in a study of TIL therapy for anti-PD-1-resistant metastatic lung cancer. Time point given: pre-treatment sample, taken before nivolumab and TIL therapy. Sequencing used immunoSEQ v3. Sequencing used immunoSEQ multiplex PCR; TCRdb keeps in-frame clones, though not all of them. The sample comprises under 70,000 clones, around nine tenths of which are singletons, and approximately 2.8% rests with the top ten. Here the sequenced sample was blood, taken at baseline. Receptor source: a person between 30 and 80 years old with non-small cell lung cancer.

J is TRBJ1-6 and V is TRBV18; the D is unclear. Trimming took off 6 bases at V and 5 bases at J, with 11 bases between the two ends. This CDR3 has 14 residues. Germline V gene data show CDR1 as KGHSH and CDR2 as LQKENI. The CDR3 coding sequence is TGTGCCAGCTCCGCTGGGATCGATAATTCACCCCTCCACTTT. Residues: CASSAGIDNSPLHF.

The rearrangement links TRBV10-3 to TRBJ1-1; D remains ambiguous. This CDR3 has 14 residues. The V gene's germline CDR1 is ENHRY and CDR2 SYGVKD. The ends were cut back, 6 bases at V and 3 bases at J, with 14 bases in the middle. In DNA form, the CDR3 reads TGTGCCATCAGGGCCCCCGGGAGGGACACTGAAGCTTTCTTT. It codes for CAIRAPGRDTEAFF.

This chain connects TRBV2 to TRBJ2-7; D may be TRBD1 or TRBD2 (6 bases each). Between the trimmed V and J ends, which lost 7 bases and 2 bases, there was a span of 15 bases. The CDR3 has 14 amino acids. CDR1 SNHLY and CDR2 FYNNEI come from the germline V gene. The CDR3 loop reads CASTKTGAAYEQYF. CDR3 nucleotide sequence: TGTGCCAGCACTAAGACGGGGGCGGCCTACGAGCAGTACTTC.

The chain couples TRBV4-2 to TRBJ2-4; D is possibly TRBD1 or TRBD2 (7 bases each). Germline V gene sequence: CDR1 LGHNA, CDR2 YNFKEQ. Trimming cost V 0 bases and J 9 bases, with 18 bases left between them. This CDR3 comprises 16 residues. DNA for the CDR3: TGTGCCAGCAGCCAAGATCAGGGGGGGCGCTGGCCCATTCAGTACTTC. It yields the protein CASSQDQGGRWPIQYF.

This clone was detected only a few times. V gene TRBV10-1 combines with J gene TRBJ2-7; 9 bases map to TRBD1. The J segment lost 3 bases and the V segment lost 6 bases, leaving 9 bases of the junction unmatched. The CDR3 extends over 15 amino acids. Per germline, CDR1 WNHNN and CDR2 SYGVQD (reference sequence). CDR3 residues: CASRDHGTGFYEQYF. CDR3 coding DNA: TGCGCCAGCAGAGACCACGGGACAGGGTTCTACGAGCAGTACTTC.

In DNA form, the CDR3 reads TGTGCCAGTAGTAGGACTAGCGGGGGAAGCTCTGGGGCCAACGTCCTGACTTTC. Its translation is CASSRTSGGSSGANVLTF. The genes are TRBV19 and TRBJ2-6, with 13 bases identical to TRBD2. J lost 0 bases, V lost 4 bases, and 3 bases had no gene match. Germline loops: CDR1 LNHDA, CDR2 SQIVND (reference sequence). The CDR3 loop spans 18 amino acids.

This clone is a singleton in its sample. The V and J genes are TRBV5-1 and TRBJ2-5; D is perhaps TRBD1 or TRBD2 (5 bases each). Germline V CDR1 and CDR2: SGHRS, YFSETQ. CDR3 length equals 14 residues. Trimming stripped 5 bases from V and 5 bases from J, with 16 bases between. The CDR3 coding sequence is TGCGCCAGCAGAACAGGTAGCGAGAGGGAGACCCAGTACTTC. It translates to CASRTGSERETQYF.

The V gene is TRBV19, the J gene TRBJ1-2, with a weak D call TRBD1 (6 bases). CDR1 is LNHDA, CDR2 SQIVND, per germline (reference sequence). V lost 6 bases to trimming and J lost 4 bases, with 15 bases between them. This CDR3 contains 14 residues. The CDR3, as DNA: TGTGCCAGTAGGGTGCCTACAGGGACCTATGGCTACACCTTC. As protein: CASRVPTGTYGYTF.